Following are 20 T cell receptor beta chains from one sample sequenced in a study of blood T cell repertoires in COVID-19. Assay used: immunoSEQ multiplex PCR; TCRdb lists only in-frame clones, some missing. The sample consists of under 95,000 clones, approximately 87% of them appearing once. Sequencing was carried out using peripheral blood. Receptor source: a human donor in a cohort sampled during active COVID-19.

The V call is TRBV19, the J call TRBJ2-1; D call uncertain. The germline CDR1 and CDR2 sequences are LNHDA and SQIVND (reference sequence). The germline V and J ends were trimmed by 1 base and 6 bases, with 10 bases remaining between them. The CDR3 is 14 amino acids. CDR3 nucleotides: TGTGCCAGTAGTATAGCGCCCGACATCAATGAGCAGTTCTTC. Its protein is CASSIAPDINEQFF. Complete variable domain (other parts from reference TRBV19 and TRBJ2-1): DGGITQSPKYLFRKEGQNVTLSCEQNLNHDAMYWYRQDPGQGLRLIYYSQIVNDFQKGDIAEGYSVSREKKESFPLTVTSAQKNPTAFYLCASSIAPDINEQFFGPGTRLTVL.

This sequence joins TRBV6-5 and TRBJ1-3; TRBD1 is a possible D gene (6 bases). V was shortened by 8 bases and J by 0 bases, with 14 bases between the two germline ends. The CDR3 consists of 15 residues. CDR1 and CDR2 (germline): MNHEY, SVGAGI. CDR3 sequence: CASGRGERSGNTIYF. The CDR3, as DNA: TGTGCCAGCGGGAGGGGGGAACGCTCTGGAAACACCATATATTTT.

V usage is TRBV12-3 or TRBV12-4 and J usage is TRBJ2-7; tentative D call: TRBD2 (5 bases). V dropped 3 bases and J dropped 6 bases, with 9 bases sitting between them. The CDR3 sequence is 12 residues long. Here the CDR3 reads CASSLEVVEQYF. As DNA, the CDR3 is TGTGCCAGCAGTTTGGAGGTTGTCGAGCAGTACTTC.

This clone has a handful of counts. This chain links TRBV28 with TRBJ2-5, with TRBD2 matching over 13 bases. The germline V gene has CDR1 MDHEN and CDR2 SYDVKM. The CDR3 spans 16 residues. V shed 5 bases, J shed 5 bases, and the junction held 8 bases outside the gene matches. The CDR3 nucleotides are TGTGCCAGCAGTCCAGGACTAGCGGGAGCTTGGGAGACCCAGTACTTC. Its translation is CASSPGLAGAWETQYF.

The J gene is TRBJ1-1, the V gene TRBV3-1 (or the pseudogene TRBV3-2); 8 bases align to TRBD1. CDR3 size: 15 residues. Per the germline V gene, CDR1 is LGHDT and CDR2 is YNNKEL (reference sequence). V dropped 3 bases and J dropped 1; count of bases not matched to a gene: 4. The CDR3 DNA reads TGTGCCAGCAGCCAGACAGGGGACTCGAACACTGAAGCTTTCTTT. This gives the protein CASSQTGDSNTEAFF.

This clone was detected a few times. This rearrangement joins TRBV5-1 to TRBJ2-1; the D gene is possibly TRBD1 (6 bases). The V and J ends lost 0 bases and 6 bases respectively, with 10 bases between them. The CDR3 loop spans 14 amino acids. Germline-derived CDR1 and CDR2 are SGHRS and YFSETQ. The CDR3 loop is CASSLDVGGNEQFF. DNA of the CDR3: TGCGCCAGCAGCTTGGATGTAGGGGGCAATGAGCAGTTCTTC.

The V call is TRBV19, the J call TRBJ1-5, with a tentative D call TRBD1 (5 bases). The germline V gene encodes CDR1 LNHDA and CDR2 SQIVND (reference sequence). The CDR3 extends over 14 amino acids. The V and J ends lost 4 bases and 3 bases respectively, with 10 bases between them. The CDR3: CASSTHRPNQPQHF. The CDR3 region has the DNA TGTGCCAGTAGTACCCACAGGCCCAATCAGCCCCAGCATTTT.

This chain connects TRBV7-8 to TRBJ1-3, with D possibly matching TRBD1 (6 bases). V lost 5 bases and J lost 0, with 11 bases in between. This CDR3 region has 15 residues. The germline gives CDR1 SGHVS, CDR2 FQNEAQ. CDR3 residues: CASSLRTDSGNTIYF. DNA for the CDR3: TGTGCCAGCAGCCTCAGGACAGACTCTGGAAACACCATATATTTT.

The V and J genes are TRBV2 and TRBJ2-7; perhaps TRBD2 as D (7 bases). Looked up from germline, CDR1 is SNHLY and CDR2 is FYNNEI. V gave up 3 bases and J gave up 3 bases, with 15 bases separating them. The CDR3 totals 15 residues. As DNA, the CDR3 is TGTGCCAGCAGTGATCCTGCGGGGGCGGGCTACGAGCAGTACTTC. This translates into CASSDPAGAGYEQYF.

The CDR3 here is CASSQVTGGDGYTF. Here the CDR3 DNA reads TGTGCCAGCAGCCAAGTAACAGGCGGCGATGGCTACACCTTC. The V call is TRBV14, the J call TRBJ1-2; possibly TRBD1 for D (5 bases). The CDR3 has 14 amino acids. V lost 1 base and J lost 6, with 12 bases in between. Looked up from germline, CDR1 is SGHDN and CDR2 is FVKESK.

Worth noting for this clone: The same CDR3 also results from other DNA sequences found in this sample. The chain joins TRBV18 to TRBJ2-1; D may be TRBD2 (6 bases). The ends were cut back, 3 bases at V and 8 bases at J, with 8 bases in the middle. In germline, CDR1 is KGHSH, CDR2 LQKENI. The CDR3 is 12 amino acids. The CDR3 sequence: CASSPSGDEQFF. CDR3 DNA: TGTGCCAGCTCACCGTCGGGAGATGAGCAGTTCTTC.

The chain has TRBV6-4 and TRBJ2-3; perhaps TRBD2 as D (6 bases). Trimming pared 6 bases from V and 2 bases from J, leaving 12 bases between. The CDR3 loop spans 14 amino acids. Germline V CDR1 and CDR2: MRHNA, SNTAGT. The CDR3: CASSPDYSTDTQYF. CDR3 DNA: TGTGCCAGCAGCCCGGACTACTCCACAGATACGCAGTATTTT.

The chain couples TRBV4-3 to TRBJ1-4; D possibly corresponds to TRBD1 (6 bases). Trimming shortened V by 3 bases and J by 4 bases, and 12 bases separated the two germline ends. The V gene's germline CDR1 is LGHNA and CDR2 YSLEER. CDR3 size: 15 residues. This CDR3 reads CASSQTGRGNEKLFF. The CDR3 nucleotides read TGCGCCAGCAGCCAGACGGGCAGGGGTAATGAAAAACTGTTTTTT.

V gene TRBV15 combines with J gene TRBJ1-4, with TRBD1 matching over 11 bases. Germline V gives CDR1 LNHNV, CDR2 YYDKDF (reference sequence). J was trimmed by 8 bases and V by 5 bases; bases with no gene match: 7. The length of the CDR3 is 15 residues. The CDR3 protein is CATSRGQGAVEKLFF. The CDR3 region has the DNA TGTGCCACCAGCCGAGGACAGGGGGCCGTCGAAAAACTGTTTTTT.

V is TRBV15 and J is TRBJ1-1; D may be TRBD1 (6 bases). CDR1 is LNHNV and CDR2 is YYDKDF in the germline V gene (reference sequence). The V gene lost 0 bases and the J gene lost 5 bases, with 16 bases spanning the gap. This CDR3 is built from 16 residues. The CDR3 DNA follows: TGTGCCACCAGCAGAGATCTCGGAACAGGGTGGACTGAAGCTTTCTTT. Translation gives CATSRDLGTGWTEAFF.

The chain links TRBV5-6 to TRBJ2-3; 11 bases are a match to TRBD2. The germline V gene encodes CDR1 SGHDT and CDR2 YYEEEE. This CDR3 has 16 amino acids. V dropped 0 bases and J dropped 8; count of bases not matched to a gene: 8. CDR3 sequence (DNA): TGTGCCAGCAGCTTGGAAGTAGCGGGGGGGCAAGGTACGCAGTATTTT. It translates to CASSLEVAGGQGTQYF.

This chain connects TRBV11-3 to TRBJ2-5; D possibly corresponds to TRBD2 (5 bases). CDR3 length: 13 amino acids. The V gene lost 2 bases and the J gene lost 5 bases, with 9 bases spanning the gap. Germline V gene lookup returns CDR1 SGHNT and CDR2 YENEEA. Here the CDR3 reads CASSLNTGETQYF. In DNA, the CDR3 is TGTGCCAGCAGCTTAAACACGGGGGAGACCCAGTACTTC.

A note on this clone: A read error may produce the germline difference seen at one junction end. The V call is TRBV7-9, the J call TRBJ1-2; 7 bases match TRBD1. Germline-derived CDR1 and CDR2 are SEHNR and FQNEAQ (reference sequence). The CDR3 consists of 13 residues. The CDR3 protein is CASSLNRGDGYTF. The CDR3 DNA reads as TGTGCCAGCAGCTTGAACAGGGGTGATGGTTACACCTTC.

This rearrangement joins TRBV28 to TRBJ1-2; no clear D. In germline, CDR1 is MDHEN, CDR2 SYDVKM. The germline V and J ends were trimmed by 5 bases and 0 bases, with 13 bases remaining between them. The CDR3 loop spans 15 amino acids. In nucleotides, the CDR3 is TGTGCCAGCAGTCTTCCCCCCGGAGCTAACTATGGCTACACCTTC. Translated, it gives CASSLPPGANYGYTF.

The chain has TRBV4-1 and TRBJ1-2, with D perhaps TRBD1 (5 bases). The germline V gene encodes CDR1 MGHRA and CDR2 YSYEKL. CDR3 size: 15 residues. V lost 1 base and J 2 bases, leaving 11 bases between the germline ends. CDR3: CASSQGFDRNYGYTF. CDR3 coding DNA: TGCGCCAGCAGCCAAGGATTTGACAGAAACTATGGCTACACCTTC.